These T cell receptor beta chains were read from a single sample in a study of blood T cell repertoires in COVID-19. This table comes from immunoSEQ multiplex PCR, and its TCRdb copy is limited to in-frame clones, with some not included. In the table there are roughly 200,000 clones, 70% to 90% of which are singletons. The sample taken for sequencing was peripheral blood. The receptors were gathered from a human donor with active or convalescent COVID-19. The donor label of this sample is uncertain. Each CDR3 is given with its conserved first and last residue. A D gene is named only where the DNA matches it firmly. Size is stated for part of the rows, as once, few or many counts, or as a class when the clone is expanded.

j_call,clone_size,v_call,d_call,cdr3_nt,cdr3_aa
TRBJ2-1,NA,TRBV2,NA,TGTGCCAGCAGTGCGGACTCGAGCTCCTACAATGAGCAGTTCTTC,CASSADSSSYNEQFF
TRBJ1-2,many,TRBV28,TRBD1,TGTGCCAGCACCTCCCAAACAGGGGAGGGCTACACCTTC,CASTSQTGEGYTF
TRBJ2-3,NA,TRBV7-9,NA,TGTGCCAGCAGCTCGGTACTGGATACGCAGTATTTT,CASSSVLDTQYF
TRBJ1-2,NA,TRBV25-1,NA,TGTGCCAGCAGCGGGGGTGGGGATGGCTACACCTTC,CASSGGGDGYTF
TRBJ2-2,NA,TRBV24-1,NA,TGTGCCACCAGTCCTGCGACAGTAAACACCGGGGAGCTGTTTTTT,CATSPATVNTGELFF
TRBJ2-5,NA,TRBV28,NA,TGTGCCAGCAGTTGGGCGGAGACCCAGTACTTC,CASSWAETQYF
TRBJ2-3,NA,TRBV28,NA,TGTGCCAGCAGTTTCAGGGCAGCCCGCACAGATACGCAGTATTTT,CASSFRAARTDTQYF
TRBJ2-3,NA,TRBV6-6,NA,TGTGCCAGCAGTCTCCCGTTTGTGGAGGATACGCAGTATTTT,CASSLPFVEDTQYF
TRBJ1-6,NA,TRBV7-9,NA,TGTGCCAGCAGCTTAGATTCGGGGGGCGCATCTAGTTCACCCCTCCACTTT,CASSLDSGGASSSPLHF
TRBJ2-5,NA,TRBV9,TRBD2,TGTGCCAGCAGCGCAGGAATTAGCGGGGGGAAAGAGACCCAGTACTTC,CASSAGISGGKETQYF
TRBJ1-4,NA,TRBV5-1,TRBD1,TGCGCCAGCAGCTTGGGGGACAGCTCTAATGAAAAACTGTTTTTT,CASSLGDSSNEKLFF
TRBJ1-5,NA,TRBV23-1,TRBD1,TGCGCCAGCAGTCAAAGTATTGCCGACAGGGGTTTAATTCAGCCCCAGCATTTT,CASSQSIADRGLIQPQHF
TRBJ2-1,NA,TRBV13,TRBD2,TGTGCCAGCAGCTTAGTCGGACTAGCGGGAGTGGACAATGAGCAGTTCTTC,CASSLVGLAGVDNEQFF
TRBJ1-2,NA,TRBV7-3,TRBD1,TGTGCCAGCAGCGGCCTAGGGACAGATGGCTACACCTTC,CASSGLGTDGYTF
TRBJ1-6,NA,TRBV18,TRBD1,TGTGCCAGCTCACCAGGACAGGGATTAGGTTCACCCCTCCACTTT,CASSPGQGLGSPLHF
TRBJ1-4,once,TRBV9,NA,TGTGCCAGCAGCGTAGCGGCAGGAAAAAATGAAAAACTGTTTTTT,CASSVAAGKNEKLFF
TRBJ2-6,NA,TRBV9,NA,TGTGCCAGCAGCGTAGAGCCGGGACATCTCTCTGGGGCCAACGTCCTGACTTTC,CASSVEPGHLSGANVLTF
TRBJ2-1,NA,TRBV19,NA,TGTGCCAGTAGTATAGATGGCCCCACCGAGCAGTTCTTC,CASSIDGPTEQFF
TRBJ2-5,NA,TRBV7-9,TRBD1,TGTGCCAGCAGCCCTACAGGGGTTTGGGAGACCCAGTACTTC,CASSPTGVWETQYF
TRBJ2-7,few,TRBV2,NA,TGTGCCAGCAGGCCGGAGTTTACCTACGAGCAGTACTTC,CASRPEFTYEQYF
TRBJ1-2,NA,TRBV5-1,NA,TGCGCCAGCAGCTTGGACTGGCAGGGAGGAGGCTACACCTTC,CASSLDWQGGGYTF
TRBJ1-2,once,TRBV4-1,TRBD1,TGCGCCAGCAGCCAAACACAGGGGGCGCCTGGCTACACCTTC,CASSQTQGAPGYTF
TRBJ2-3,once,TRBV5-4,NA,TGTGCCAGCAGCTTGGGAGGTAACCCAGATACGCAGTATTTT,CASSLGGNPDTQYF
TRBJ1-2,NA,TRBV11-3,NA,TGTGCCAGCAGGGACTCGAACTATGGCTACACCTTC,CASRDSNYGYTF
TRBJ1-4,NA,TRBV4-1,NA,TGCGCCAGCAGCCCCCCCAACGCTCGGGACTTTGAAAAACTGTTTTTT,CASSPPNARDFEKLFF
TRBJ2-1,NA,TRBV5-1,NA,TGCGCCAGCAGCTTGAGACTCCAAGACAATGAGCAGTTCTTC,CASSLRLQDNEQFF
TRBJ2-5,NA,TRBV7-9,TRBD2,TGTGCCAGCAGCTTCTGGAGCGCGGGGGGAGAGACCCAGTACTTC,CASSFWSAGGETQYF
TRBJ2-1,NA,TRBV7-2,TRBD2,TGTGCCAGCAGCTTAGAACTAGCGGACAATGAGCAGTTCTTC,CASSLELADNEQFF
TRBJ1-2,once,TRBV28,NA,TGTGCCAGCATCCTCAACGCCAGGGGATATGGCTACACCTTC,CASILNARGYGYTF
TRBJ2-5,NA,TRBV6-5,TRBD1,TGTGCCAGCAGCAGGGGGACGGGGGAGACCCAGTACTTC,CASSRGTGETQYF
TRBJ1-2,NA,TRBV4-3,TRBD1,TGCGCCAGCAGCCAAGAGCGTCCAGGGGGCCCCCTTGGCTACACCTTC,CASSQERPGGPLGYTF
TRBJ2-5,NA,TRBV24-1,TRBD2,TGTGCCACCAGTGATCCCGCCGGGACTAGCGGGGCAGAGACCCAGTACTTC,CATSDPAGTSGAETQYF
TRBJ1-5,NA,TRBV18,TRBD1,TGTGCCAGCTCGCCAGAAACAGGGGGCGATCAGCCCCAGCATTTT,CASSPETGGDQPQHF
TRBJ2-2,NA,TRBV2,TRBD1,TGTGCCAGCACCAAAGTTTCACCGACAGGGGGGAGGGTCGGGGAGCTGTTTTTT,CASTKVSPTGGRVGELFF
TRBJ2-5,once,TRBV9,TRBD2,TGTGCCAGCAGCGTAGGAGTGGGAGGGCCCCAAGAGACCCAGTACTTC,CASSVGVGGPQETQYF
TRBJ2-2,many,TRBV5-5,TRBD2,TGTGCCAGCAGCTTGTCTTCTAGCGGGGGGGCCCGAACCGGGGAGCTGTTTTTT,CASSLSSSGGARTGELFF
TRBJ2-5,NA,TRBV12-3/TRBV12-4,NA,TGTGCCAGCAGTTTACCCTTTCCGGAGACCCAGTACTTC,CASSLPFPETQYF
TRBJ1-1,NA,TRBV20-1,NA,TGCAGTGCTAGTTTTCCCCGATCTTTGGAGACTGAAGCTTTCTTT,CSASFPRSLETEAFF
TRBJ2-7,NA,TRBV13,TRBD1,TGTGCCAGCAGTCTGGGACAGGGGGACGAGCAGTACTTC,CASSLGQGDEQYF
TRBJ1-4,NA,TRBV19,TRBD1,TGTGCCAGTCATGAAGGACAGGGGGATGAAAAACTGTTTTTT,CASHEGQGDEKLFF
TRBJ1-3,NA,TRBV7-2,NA,TGTGCCAGCAGTCCAGGACAGCCTGGAAACACCATATATTTT,CASSPGQPGNTIYF
TRBJ2-2,few,TRBV2,TRBD2,TGTGCCAGCATCGGGACTAGTTCCTTATCCGGGGAGCTGTTTTTT,CASIGTSSLSGELFF
TRBJ1-1,NA,TRBV5-5,TRBD1,TGTGCCAGCAGTTCCCCCGGGACAGGGTACGGGAACACTGAAGCTTTCTTT,CASSSPGTGYGNTEAFF
TRBJ1-5,few,TRBV7-9,NA,TGTGCCAGCAGCTTAGCATCCGGGGATCAGCCCCAGCATTTT,CASSLASGDQPQHF
TRBJ2-7,NA,TRBV5-1,TRBD2,TGCGCCAGCAGCTTGGGGCTAGCGGGAGGAGACGAGCAGTACTTC,CASSLGLAGGDEQYF
TRBJ2-7,NA,TRBV19,TRBD1,TGTGCCAGTAGTGGAAAGACAGGGACCACCTACGAGCAGTACTTC,CASSGKTGTTYEQYF
TRBJ2-7,NA,TRBV7-3,NA,TGTGCCAGCAGTGGGGACTCCGGCGAGCAGTACTTC,CASSGDSGEQYF
TRBJ1-2,NA,TRBV11-2,NA,TGTGCCAGCAGCCTAGGGGCGTCCTATGGCTACACCTTC,CASSLGASYGYTF
TRBJ2-1,NA,TRBV2,TRBD2,TGTGCCAGCACACTAGCGGGACGCTTGAACAATGAGCAGTTCTTC,CASTLAGRLNNEQFF
TRBJ1-4,NA,TRBV2,NA,TGTGCCAGCAGTGGGACCCGGGGACTTAATGAAAAACTGTTTTTT,CASSGTRGLNEKLFF
TRBJ1-5,NA,TRBV27,NA,TGTGCCAGCAGTGGATCACAGGGACAGCCCCAGCATTTT,CASSGSQGQPQHF
TRBJ1-2,NA,TRBV5-6,TRBD1,TGTGCCAGCAGCAACACAGGGGGTGGTGGCTACACCTTC,CASSNTGGGGYTF
TRBJ2-5,NA,TRBV11-3,NA,TGTGCCAGCAGCTTAGAGGTAGATTCGTGGGAGACCCAGTACTTC,CASSLEVDSWETQYF